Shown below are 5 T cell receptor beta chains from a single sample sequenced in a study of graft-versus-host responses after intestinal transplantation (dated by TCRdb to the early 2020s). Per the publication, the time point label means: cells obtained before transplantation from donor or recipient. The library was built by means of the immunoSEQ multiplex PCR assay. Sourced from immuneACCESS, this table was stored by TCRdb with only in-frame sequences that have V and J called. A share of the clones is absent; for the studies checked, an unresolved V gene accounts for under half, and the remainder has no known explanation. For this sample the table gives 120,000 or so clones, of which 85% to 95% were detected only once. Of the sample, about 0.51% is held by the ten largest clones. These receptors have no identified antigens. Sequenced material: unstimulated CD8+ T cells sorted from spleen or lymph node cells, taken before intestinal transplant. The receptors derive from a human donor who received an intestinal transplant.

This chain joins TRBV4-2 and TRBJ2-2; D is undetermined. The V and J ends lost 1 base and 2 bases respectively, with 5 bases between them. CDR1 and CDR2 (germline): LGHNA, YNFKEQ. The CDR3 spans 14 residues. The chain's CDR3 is CASSQGLNTGELFF. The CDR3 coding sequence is TGTGCCAGCAGCCAAGGGCTTAACACCGGGGAGCTGTTTTTT.

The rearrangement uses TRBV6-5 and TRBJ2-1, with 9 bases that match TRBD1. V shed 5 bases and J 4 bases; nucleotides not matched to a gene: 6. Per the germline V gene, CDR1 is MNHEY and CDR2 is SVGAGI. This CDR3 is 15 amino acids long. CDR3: CASSPGGTGYNEQFF. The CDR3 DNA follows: TGTGCCAGCAGTCCAGGCGGGACAGGGTACAATGAGCAGTTCTTC.

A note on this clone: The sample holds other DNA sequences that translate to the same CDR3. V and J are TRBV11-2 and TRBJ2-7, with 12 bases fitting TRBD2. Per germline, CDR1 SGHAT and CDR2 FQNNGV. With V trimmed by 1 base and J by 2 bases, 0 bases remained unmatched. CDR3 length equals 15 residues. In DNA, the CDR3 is TGTGCCAGCAGCTTAGGGACTAGCGGGACCTACGAGCAGTACTTC. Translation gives CASSLGTSGTYEQYF.

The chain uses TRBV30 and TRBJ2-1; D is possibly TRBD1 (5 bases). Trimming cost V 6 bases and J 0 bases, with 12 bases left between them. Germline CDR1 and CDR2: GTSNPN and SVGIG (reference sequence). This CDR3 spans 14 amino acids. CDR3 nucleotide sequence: TGTGCCTGCTTGACAGAGAACTCCTACAATGAGCAGTTCTTC. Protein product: CACLTENSYNEQFF.

The CDR3 DNA reads as TGTGCCAGCAGCTTAGGTCCAAGAAATGAGCAGTTCTTC. The encoded protein is CASSLGPRNEQFF. This rearrangement joins TRBV7-6 to TRBJ2-1; D unclear. Per the germline V gene, CDR1 is SGHVS and CDR2 is FNYEAQ. Trimming left V 1 base short and J 7 bases short, with 8 bases between. The CDR3 contains 13 residues.